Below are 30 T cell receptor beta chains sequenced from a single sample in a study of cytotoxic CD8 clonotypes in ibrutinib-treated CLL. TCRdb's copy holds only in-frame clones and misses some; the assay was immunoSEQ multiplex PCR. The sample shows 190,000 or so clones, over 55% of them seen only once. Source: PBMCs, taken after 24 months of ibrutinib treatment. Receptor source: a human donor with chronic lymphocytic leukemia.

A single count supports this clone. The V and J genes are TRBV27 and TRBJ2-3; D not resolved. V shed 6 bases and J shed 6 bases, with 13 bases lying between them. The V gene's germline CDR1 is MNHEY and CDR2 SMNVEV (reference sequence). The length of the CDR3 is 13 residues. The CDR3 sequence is CASRFRPSDTQYF. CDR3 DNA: TGTGCCAGCAGGTTTAGGCCCTCGGATACGCAGTATTTT.

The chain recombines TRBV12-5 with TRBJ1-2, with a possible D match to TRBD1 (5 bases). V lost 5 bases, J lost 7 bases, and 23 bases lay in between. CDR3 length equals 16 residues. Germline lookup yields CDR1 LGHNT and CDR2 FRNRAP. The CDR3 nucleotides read TGTGCTAGTGGTACCCGAATTCAATCCAGGGTGGGTGGCTACACCTTC. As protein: CASGTRIQSRVGGYTF.

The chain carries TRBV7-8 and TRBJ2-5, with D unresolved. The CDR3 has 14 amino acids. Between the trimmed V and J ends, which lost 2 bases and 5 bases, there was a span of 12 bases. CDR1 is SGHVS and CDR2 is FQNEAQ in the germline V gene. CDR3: CASSLSWAEETQYF. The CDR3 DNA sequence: TGTGCCAGCAGCTTATCGTGGGCGGAGGAGACCCAGTACTTC.

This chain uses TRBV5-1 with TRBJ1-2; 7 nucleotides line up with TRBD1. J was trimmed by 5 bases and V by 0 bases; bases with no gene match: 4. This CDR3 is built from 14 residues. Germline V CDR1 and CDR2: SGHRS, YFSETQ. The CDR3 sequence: CASSLDRGGYGYTF. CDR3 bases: TGCGCCAGCAGCTTGGACAGGGGCGGGTATGGCTACACCTTC.

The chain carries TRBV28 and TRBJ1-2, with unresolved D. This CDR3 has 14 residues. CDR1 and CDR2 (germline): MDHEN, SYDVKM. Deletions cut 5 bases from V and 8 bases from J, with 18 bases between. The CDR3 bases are TGTGCCAGCAGTCACGCGACATTCACGGGAGGCTACACCTTC. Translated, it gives CASSHATFTGGYTF.

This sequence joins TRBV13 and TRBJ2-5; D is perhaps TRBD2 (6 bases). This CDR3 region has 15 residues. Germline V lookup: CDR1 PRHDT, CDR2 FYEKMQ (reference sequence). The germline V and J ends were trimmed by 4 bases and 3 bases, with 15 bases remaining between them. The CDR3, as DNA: TGTGCCAGCAGCTCCGCCAGACTAGGGGAAGAGACCCAGTACTTC. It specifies CASSSARLGEETQYF.

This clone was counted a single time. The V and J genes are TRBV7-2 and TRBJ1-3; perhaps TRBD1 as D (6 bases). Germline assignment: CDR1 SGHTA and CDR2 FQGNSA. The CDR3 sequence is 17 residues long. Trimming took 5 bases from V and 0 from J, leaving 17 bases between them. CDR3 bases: TGTGCCAGCAGCCGCAATCGAGGGGGAAACTCTGGAAACACCATATATTTT. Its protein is CASSRNRGGNSGNTIYF.

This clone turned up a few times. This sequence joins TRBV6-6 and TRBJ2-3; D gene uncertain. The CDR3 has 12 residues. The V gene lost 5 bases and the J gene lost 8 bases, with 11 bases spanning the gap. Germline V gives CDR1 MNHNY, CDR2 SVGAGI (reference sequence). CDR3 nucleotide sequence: TGTGCCAGCAGTGCGCTCGGTGTTACGCAGTATTTT. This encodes CASSALGVTQYF.

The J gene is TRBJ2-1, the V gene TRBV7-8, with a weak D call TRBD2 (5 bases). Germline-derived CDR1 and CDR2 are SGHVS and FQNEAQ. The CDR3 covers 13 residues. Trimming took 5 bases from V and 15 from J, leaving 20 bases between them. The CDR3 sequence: CASSTTAREHWFF. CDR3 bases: TGTGCCAGCAGCACCACGGCGAGGGAGCATTGGTTCTTC.

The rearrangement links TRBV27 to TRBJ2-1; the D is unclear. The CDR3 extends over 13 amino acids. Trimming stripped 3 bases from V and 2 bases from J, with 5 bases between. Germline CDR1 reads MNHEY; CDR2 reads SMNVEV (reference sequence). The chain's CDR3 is CASSFRAYNEQFF. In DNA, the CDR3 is TGTGCCAGCAGTTTCCGAGCCTACAATGAGCAGTTCTTC.

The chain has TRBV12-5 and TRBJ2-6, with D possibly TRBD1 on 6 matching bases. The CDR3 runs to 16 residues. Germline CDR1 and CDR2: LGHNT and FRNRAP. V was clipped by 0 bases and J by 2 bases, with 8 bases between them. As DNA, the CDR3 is TGTGCTAGTGGTTTGGTAGGGGGTGCTGGGGCCAACGTCCTGACTTTC. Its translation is CASGLVGGAGANVLTF.

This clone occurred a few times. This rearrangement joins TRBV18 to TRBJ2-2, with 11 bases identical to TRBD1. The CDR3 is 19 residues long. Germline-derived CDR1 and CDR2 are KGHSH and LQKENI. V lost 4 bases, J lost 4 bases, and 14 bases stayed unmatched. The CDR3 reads CASSHRGTSDRGRTGELFF. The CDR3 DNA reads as TGTGCCAGCTCACACAGGGGCACGTCGGACAGGGGGCGCACCGGGGAGCTGTTTTTT.

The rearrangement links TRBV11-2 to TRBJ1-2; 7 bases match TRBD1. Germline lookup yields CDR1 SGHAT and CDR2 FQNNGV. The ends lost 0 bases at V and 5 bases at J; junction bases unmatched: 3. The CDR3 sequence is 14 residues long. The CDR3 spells CASSLDHRGYGYTF. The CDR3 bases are TGTGCCAGCAGCTTAGATCACAGGGGTTATGGCTACACCTTC.

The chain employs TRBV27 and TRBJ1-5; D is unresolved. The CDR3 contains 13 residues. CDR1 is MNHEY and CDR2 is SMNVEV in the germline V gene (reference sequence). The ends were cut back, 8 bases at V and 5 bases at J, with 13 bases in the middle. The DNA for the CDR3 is TGTGCCAGCTCTATCGGGCAGGATCAGCCCCAGCATTTT. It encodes CASSIGQDQPQHF.

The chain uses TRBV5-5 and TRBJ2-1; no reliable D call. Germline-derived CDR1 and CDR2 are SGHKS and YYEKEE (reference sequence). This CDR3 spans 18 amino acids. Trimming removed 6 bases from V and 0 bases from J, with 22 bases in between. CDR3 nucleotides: TGTGCCAGCAATCCTCTCGACCCTTTCCAAAGCTCCTACAATGAGCAGTTCTTC. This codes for CASNPLDPFQSSYNEQFF.

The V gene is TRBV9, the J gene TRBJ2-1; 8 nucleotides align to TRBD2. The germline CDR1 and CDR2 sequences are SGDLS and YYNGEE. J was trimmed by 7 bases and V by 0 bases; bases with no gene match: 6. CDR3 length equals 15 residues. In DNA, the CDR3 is TGTGCCAGCAGCGTAGCTGGAGCGGGAGAAAATGAGCAGTTCTTC. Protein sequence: CASSVAGAGENEQFF.

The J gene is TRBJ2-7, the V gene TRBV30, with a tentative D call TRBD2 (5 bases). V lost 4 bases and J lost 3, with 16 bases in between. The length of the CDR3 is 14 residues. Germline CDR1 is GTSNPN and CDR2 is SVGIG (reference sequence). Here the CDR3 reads CAWNPGLEGYEQYF. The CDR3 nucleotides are TGTGCCTGGAACCCGGGATTAGAAGGCTACGAGCAGTACTTC.

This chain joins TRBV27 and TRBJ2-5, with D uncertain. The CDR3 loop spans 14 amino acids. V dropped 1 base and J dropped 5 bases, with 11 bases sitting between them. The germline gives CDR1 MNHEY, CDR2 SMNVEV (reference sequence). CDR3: CASSLFGGWETQYF. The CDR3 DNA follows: TGTGCCAGCAGTTTATTTGGTGGATGGGAGACCCAGTACTTC.

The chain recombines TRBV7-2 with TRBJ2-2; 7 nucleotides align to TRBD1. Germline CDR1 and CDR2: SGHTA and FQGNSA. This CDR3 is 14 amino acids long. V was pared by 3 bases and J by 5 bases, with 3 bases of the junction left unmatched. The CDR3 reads CASSLGQRTGELFF. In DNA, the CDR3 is TGTGCCAGCAGCTTGGGACAGAGAACCGGGGAGCTGTTTTTT.

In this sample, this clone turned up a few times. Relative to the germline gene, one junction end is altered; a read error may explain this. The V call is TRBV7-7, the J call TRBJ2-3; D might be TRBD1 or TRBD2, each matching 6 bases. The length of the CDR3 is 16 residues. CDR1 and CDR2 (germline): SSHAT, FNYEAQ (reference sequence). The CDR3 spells CASSFLPAGEADTQYF. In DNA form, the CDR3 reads TGTGCTAGCAGCTTCCTCCCCGCAGGGGAGGCAGATACGCAGTATTTT.

CDR3 amino acids: CASSVGGGLVETQYF. CDR3 DNA sequence: TGTGCCAGCAGCGTAGGTGGAGGGCTGGTCGAGACCCAGTACTTC. The chain joins TRBV9 to TRBJ2-5, with D perhaps matching TRBD2 (6 bases). V was pared by 0 bases and J by 5 bases, with 14 bases between. In germline, CDR1 is SGDLS, CDR2 YYNGEE. The CDR3 is made up of 15 amino acids.

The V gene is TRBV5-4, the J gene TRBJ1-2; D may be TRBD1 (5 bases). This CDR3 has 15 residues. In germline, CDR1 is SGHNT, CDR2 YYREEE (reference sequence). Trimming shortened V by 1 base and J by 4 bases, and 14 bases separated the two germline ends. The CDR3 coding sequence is TGTGCCAGCAGCTTGCTTGGGGGATCAACCTATGGCTACACCTTC. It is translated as CASSLLGGSTYGYTF.

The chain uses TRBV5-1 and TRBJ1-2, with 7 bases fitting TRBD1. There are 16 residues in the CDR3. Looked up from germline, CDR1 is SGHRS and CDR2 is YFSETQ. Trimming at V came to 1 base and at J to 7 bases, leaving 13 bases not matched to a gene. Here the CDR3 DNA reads TGCGCCAGCAGCTTGATGTTAGGGGGCGCAGGAAGTGGCTACACCTTC. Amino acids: CASSLMLGGAGSGYTF. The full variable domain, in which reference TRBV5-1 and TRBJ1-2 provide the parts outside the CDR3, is KAGVTQTPRYLIKTRGQQVTLSCSPISGHRSVSWYQQTPGQGLQFLFEYFSETQRNKGNFPGRFSGRQFSNSRSEMNVSTLELGDSALYLCASSLMLGGAGSGYTFGSGTRLTVV.

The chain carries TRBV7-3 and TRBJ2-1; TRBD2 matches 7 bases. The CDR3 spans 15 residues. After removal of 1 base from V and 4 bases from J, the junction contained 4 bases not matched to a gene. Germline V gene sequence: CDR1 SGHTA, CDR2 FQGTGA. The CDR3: CASSLIGGSYNEQFF. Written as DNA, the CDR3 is TGTGCCAGCAGCTTAATCGGGGGGTCTTACAATGAGCAGTTCTTC.

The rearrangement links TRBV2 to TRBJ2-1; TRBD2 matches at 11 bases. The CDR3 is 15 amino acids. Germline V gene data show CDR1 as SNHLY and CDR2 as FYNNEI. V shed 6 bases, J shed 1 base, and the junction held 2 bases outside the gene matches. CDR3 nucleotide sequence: TGTGCCAGCAGAACTAGCGGGAGTTCCTACAATGAGCAGTTCTTC. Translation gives CASRTSGSSYNEQFF. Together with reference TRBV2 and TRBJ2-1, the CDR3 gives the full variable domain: EPEVTQTPSHQVTQMGQEVILRCVPISNHLYFYWYRQILGQKVEFLVSFYNNEISEKSEIFDDQFSVERPDGSNFTLKIRSTKLEDSAMYFCASRTSGSSYNEQFFGPGTRLTVL.

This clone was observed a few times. The CDR3 here is CASSQDAPGAGGYNEQFF. CDR3 DNA sequence: TGTGCCAGCAGCCAGGACGCTCCAGGCGCCGGGGGTTACAATGAGCAGTTCTTC. This chain links TRBV4-2 with TRBJ2-1; D is perhaps TRBD2 (6 bases). The CDR3 is 18 residues long. The germline CDR1 and CDR2 sequences are LGHNA and YNFKEQ. Trimming cost V 3 bases and J 4 bases, with 22 bases left between them.

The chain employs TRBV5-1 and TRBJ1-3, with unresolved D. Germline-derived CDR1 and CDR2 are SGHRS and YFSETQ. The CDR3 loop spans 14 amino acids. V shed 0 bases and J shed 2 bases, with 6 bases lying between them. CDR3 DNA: TGCGCCAGCAGCTTGGAGGGAACTGGAAACACCATATATTTT. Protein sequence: CASSLEGTGNTIYF.

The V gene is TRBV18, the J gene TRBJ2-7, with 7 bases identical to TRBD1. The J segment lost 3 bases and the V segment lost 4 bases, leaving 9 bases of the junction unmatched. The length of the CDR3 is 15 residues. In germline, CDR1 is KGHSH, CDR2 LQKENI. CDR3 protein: CASSRVAQGIYEQYF. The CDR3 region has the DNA TGTGCCAGCTCACGGGTAGCACAGGGGATCTACGAGCAGTACTTC. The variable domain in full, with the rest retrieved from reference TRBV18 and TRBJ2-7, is NAGVMQNPRHLVRRRGQEARLRCSPMKGHSHVYWYRQLPEEGLKFMVYLQKENIIDESGMPKERFSAEFPKEGPSILRIQQVVRGDSAAYFCASSRVAQGIYEQYFGPGTRLTVT.

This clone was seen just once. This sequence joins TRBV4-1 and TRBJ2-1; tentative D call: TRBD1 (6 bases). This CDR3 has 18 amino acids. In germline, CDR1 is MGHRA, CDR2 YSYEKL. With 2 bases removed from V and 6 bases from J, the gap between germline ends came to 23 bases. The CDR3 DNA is TGCGCCAGCAGCCAAAATTTCCATATGGGGGCCTCCCCCAATGAGCAGTTCTTC. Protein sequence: CASSQNFHMGASPNEQFF.

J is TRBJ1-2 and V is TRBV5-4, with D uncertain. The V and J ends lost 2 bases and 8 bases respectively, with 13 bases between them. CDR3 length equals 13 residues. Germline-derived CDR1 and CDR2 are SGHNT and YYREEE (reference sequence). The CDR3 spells CASSFSVGEGYTF. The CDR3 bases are TGTGCCAGCAGCTTTTCCGTCGGGGAGGGCTACACCTTC.